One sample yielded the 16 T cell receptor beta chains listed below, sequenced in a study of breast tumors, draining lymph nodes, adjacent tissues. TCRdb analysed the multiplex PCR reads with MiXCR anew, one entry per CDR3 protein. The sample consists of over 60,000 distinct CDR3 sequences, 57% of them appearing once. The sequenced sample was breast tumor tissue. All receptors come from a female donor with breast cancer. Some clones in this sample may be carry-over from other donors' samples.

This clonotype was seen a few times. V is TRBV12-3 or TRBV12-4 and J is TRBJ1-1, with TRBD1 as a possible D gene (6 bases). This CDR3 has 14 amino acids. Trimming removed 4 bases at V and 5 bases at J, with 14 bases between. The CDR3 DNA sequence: TGTGCCAGCAGTTACCAGGGGAGTGGGACTGAAGCTTTCTTT. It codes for CASSYQGSGTEAFF.

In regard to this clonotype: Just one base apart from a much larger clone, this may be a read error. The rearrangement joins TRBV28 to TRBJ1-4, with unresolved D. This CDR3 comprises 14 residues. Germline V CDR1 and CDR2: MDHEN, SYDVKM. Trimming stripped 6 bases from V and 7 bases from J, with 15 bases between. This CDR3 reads CASSPAPGSEKLFF. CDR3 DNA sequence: TGTGCCAGCAGCCCAGCCCCGGGGTCTGAAAAACTGTTTTTT.

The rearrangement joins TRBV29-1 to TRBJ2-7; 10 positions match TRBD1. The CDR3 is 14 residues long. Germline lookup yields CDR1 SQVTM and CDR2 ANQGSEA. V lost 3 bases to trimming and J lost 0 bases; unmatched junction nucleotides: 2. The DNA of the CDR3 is TGCAGCGTTGAGGACAGGGGGAACTCCTACGAGCAGTACTTC. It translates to CSVEDRGNSYEQYF.

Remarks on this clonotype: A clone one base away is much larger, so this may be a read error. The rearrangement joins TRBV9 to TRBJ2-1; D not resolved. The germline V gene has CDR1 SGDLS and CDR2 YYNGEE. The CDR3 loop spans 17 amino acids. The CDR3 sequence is CASSVGRSVASYTEQFF. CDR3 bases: TGTGCCAGCAGCGTAGGGCGGAGCGTAGCCTCCTACACTGAGCAGTTCTTC.

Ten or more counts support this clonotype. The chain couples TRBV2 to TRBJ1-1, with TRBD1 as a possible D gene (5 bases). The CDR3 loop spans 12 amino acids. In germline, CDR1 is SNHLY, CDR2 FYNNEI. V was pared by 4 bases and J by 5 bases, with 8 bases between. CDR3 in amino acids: CASSAGYTEAFF. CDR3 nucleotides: TGTGCCAGCAGTGCAGGGTATACTGAAGCTTTCTTT.

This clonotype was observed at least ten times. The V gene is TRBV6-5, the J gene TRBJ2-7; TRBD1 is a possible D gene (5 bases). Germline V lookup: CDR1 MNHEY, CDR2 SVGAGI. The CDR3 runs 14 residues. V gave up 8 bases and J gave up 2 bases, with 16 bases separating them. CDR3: CASRKIDRAYEQYF. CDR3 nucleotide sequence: TGTGCCAGCCGGAAAATCGACAGAGCCTACGAGCAGTACTTC.

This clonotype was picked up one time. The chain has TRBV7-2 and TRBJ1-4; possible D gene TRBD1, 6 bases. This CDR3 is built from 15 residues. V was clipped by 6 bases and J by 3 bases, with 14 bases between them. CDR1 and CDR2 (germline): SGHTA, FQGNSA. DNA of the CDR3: TGTGCCAGCAGAAGGTCGGGGGGGCCTAATGAAAAACTGTTTTTT. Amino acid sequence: CASRRSGGPNEKLFF.

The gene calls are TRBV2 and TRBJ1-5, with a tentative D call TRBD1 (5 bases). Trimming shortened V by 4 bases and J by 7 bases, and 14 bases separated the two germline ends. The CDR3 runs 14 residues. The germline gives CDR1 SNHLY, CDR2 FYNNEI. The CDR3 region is CASSVRGGYQPQHF. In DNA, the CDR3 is TGTGCCAGCAGTGTGCGGGGGGGGTACCAGCCCCAGCATTTT.

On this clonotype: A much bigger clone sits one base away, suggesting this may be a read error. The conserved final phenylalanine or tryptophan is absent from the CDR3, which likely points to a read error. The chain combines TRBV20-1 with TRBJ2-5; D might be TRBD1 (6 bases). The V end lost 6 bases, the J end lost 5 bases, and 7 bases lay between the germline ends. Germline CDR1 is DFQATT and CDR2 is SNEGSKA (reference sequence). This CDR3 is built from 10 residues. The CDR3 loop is CSAQGETQYS. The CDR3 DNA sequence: TGCAGTGCCCAGGGGGAGACCCAGTACTCC.

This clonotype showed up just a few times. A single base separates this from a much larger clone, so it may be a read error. The chain's CDR3 is CSARGRQGTSNEQFF. In DNA, the CDR3 is TGCAGTGCTAGAGGTCGGCAGGGGACCTCCAATGAGCAGTTCTTC. The rearrangement links TRBV20-1 to TRBJ2-1, with D maybe TRBD1 (6 bases). Germline-derived CDR1 and CDR2 are DFQATT and SNEGSKA (reference sequence). V was shortened by 1 base and J by 6 bases, with 16 bases between the two germline ends. This CDR3 is 15 amino acids long.

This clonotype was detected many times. The CDR3 DNA sequence: TGCGCCAGCAGCCAAGTTTTCCAGGACTATGGCTACACCTTC. Amino acids: CASSQVFQDYGYTF. The chain uses TRBV4-1 and TRBJ1-2; no clear D gene. Trimming took off 1 base at V and 3 bases at J, with 9 bases between the two ends. The CDR3 extends over 14 amino acids. Germline CDR1 is MGHRA and CDR2 is YSYEKL.

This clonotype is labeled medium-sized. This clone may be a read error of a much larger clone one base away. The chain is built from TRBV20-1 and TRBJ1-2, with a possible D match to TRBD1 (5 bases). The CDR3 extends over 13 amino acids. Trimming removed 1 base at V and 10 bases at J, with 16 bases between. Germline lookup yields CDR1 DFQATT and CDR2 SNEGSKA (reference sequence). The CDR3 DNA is TGCAGTGCTAGAGGATGGCAGGGAAGTGCCTACACCTTC. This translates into CSARGWQGSAYTF.

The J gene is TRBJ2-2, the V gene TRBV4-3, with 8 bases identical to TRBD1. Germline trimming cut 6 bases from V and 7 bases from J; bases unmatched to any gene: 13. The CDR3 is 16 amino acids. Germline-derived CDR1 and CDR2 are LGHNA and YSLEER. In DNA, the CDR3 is TGCGCCAGCAGTGGGGGACAGGCCTTCGCCAGCGGGGAGCTGTTTTTT. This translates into CASSGGQAFASGELFF.

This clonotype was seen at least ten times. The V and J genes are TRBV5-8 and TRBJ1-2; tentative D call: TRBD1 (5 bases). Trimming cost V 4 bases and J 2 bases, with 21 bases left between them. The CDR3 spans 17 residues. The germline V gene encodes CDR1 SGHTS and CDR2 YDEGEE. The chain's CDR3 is CASSPPTESFVNYGYTF. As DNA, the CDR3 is TGTGCCAGCAGCCCGCCGACAGAATCCTTTGTAAACTATGGCTACACCTTC.

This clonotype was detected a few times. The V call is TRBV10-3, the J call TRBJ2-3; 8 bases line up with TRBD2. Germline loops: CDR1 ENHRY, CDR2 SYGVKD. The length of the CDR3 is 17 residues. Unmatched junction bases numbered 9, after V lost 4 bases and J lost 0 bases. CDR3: CAISGRHLAGSTDTQYF. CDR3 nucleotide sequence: TGTGCCATCAGTGGTAGACATCTAGCGGGTAGCACAGATACGCAGTATTTT.

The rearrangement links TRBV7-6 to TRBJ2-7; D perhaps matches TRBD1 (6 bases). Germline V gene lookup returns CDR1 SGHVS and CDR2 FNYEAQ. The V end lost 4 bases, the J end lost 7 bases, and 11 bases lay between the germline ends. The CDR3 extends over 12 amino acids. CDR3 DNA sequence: TGTGCCAGCAGCTCAACAGGGAATGAGCAGTACTTC. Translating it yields CASSSTGNEQYF.